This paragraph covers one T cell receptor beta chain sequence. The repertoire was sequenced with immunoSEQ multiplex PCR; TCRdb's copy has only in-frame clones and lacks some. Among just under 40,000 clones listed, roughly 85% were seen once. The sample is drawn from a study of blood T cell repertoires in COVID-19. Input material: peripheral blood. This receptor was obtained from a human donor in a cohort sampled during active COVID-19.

CDR3 region: CASTQGGFSNSPLHF. CDR3 nucleotides: TGTGCCAGCACCCAAGGAGGCTTCAGCAATTCACCCCTCCACTTT. The V gene is TRBV6-5, the J gene TRBJ1-6; D is ambiguous. This CDR3 is 15 amino acids long. CDR1 is MNHEY, CDR2 SVGAGI, per germline. Trimming left V 7 bases short and J 7 bases short, with 17 bases between.